A single sample gave rise to the 14 T cell receptor beta chains below, sequenced in a study of shared clonotypes between healthy human individuals (dated by TCRdb to 2018 to 2021). Libraries were built with the immunoSEQ multiplex PCR assay. In TCRdb, the immuneACCESS table is reduced to in-frame sequences with V and J assigned. These tables do not hold every clone; where another copy was compared, an unresolved V gene accounts for under half, and the others remain unexplained. The sample table records some 500,000 clones; 90% to 96% of these occur just once. Roughly 0.06% of the sample is in the top ten clones. The specimen was naive CD4+ T cells sorted from blood. The cell subset or site label corresponds to: CD45RA+ positively selected. These receptors originate from a woman in her twenties or thirties in good health.

This chain joins TRBV27 and TRBJ2-7, with 8 bases matching TRBD1. CDR1 is MNHEY and CDR2 is SMNVEV in the germline V gene (reference sequence). The CDR3 is 16 residues long. J gave up 2 bases and V 6 bases, and 12 bases lay outside the gene matches. As DNA, the CDR3 is TGTGCCAGCAGCCTAACCCCGGGACAGGACACCTACGAGCAGTACTTC. The encoded protein is CASSLTPGQDTYEQYF.

This sequence joins TRBV25-1 and TRBJ2-7, with a weak D call TRBD1 (6 bases). Per the germline V gene, CDR1 is MGHDK and CDR2 is SYGVNS. V lost 2 bases and J lost 2, with 13 bases in between. CDR3 length equals 15 residues. CDR3 in amino acids: CASSERLGTPYEQYF. In DNA, the CDR3 is TGTGCCAGCAGTGAAAGATTGGGGACACCCTACGAGCAGTACTTC.

The chain uses TRBV27 and TRBJ2-2, with D hard to call. With 3 bases removed from V and 6 bases from J, the gap between germline ends came to 20 bases. CDR1 MNHEY and CDR2 SMNVEV come from the germline V gene (reference sequence). This CDR3 has 17 residues. The CDR3 protein is CASSFFGVGSRAGELFF. The CDR3 DNA reads TGTGCCAGCAGTTTCTTTGGGGTAGGGTCGAGAGCCGGGGAGCTGTTTTTT.

This sequence joins TRBV6-5 and TRBJ2-7, with D unclear. Germline CDR1 and CDR2: MNHEY and SVGAGI. This CDR3 is built from 13 residues. V dropped 5 bases and J dropped 6 bases, with 14 bases sitting between them. Written as DNA, the CDR3 is TGTGCCAGCAGTGAACTCAGGTGGGGCGAGCAGTACTTC. The encoded protein is CASSELRWGEQYF.

V and J are TRBV5-1 and TRBJ1-1; 8 nucleotides agree with TRBD1. This CDR3 region has 16 residues. Germline CDR1 and CDR2: SGHRS and YFSETQ. The trim removed 0 bases at V and 1 base at J, leaving 5 bases unmatched. CDR3 in DNA: TGCGCCAGCAGCTTGGGCGGACAGGGCAAGAACACTGAAGCTTTCTTT. Its translation: CASSLGGQGKNTEAFF.

The rearrangement links TRBV28 to TRBJ1-2; TRBD1 might be the D (6 bases). V shed 2 bases and J shed 7 bases, with 17 bases lying between them. The CDR3 sequence is 15 residues long. Germline assignment: CDR1 MDHEN and CDR2 SYDVKM. CDR3 DNA sequence: TGTGCCAGCAGTTTAGGCCCAGGGGACTCCTCTGGCTACACCTTC. Its protein product is CASSLGPGDSSGYTF.

This chain joins TRBV2 and TRBJ1-5, with 7 bases fitting TRBD1. Germline V lookup: CDR1 SNHLY, CDR2 FYNNEI. The V segment lost 6 bases and the J segment 5 bases; nucleotides outside the gene matches: 10. This CDR3 has 15 amino acids. CDR3: CASRQLTGLDQPQHF. The CDR3 DNA follows: TGTGCCAGCAGACAATTGACAGGGTTGGATCAGCCCCAGCATTTT.

The chain combines TRBV14 with TRBJ1-6; D remains ambiguous. Germline CDR1 SGHDN, CDR2 FVKESK. Trimming left V 1 base short and J 9 bases short, with 7 bases between. This CDR3 is 13 amino acids long. This CDR3 is CASSQVRGSPLHF. The CDR3, as DNA: TGTGCCAGCAGCCAAGTTCGGGGTTCACCCCTCCACTTT.

The gene calls are TRBV7-3 and TRBJ1-3, with TRBD1 matching over 11 bases. The junction had 7 bases not matched to a gene; V was cut back by 2 bases and J by 4 bases. Germline V CDR1 and CDR2: SGHTA, FQGTGA. There are 17 residues in the CDR3. Written as DNA, the CDR3 is TGTGCCAGCAGCTTAGTCGGACAGGGGGCGCCCGGAAACACCATATATTTT. Its protein is CASSLVGQGAPGNTIYF.

This chain uses TRBV7-2 with TRBJ2-3; D is possibly TRBD1 (6 bases). V lost 5 bases to trimming and J lost 12 bases, with 24 bases between them. This CDR3 has 15 residues. The germline V gene has CDR1 SGHTA and CDR2 FQGNSA. CDR3 nucleotide sequence: TGTGCCAGCAGCCATTATACAGGGCTAGCTGGAGTTCAGTATTTT. Encoded protein: CASSHYTGLAGVQYF. Drawing the rest from reference TRBV7-2 and TRBJ2-3, the complete variable domain is GAGVSQSPSNKVTEKGKDVELRCDPISGHTALYWYRQSLGQGLEFLIYFQGNSAPDKSGLPSDRFSAERTGGSVSTLTIQRTQQEDSAVYLCASSHYTGLAGVQYFGPGTRLTVL.

The chain recombines TRBV5-5 with TRBJ2-6; no clear D. V lost 1 base, J lost 0 bases, and 11 bases lay in between. The germline CDR1 and CDR2 sequences are SGHKS and YYEKEE (reference sequence). The CDR3 is 17 amino acids. DNA for the CDR3: TGTGCCAGCAGCTTGACAGCGACGAGCTCTGGGGCCAACGTCCTGACTTTC. Its translation: CASSLTATSSGANVLTF.

V usage is TRBV19 and J usage is TRBJ2-3; D is perhaps TRBD1 or TRBD2 (5 bases each). The CDR3 length is 13 residues. Germline V CDR1 and CDR2: LNHDA, SQIVND (reference sequence). V gave up 5 bases and J gave up 6 bases, with 12 bases separating them. The CDR3, as DNA: TGTGCCAGTAGTGGGGCAGGGACGGATACGCAGTATTTT. This codes for CASSGAGTDTQYF.

The CDR3 bases are TGCGCCAGCAGCCCCATGCTATTTCAAGGGGGAGGGCCGGCCGATGAGCAGTTCTTC. Translation gives CASSPMLFQGGGPADEQFF. The chain couples TRBV4-1 to TRBJ2-1; tentatively, D is TRBD2 (7 bases). The CDR3 spans 19 residues. V lost 4 bases to trimming and J lost 8 bases, with 30 bases between them. CDR1 is MGHRA, CDR2 YSYEKL, per germline.

The rearrangement joins TRBV5-1 to TRBJ2-1; D might be TRBD1 or TRBD2, each matching 5 bases. Germline assignment: CDR1 SGHRS and CDR2 YFSETQ. V was cut by 1 base and J by 0 bases, with 14 bases left in between. The length of the CDR3 is 17 residues. Here the CDR3 DNA reads TGCGCCAGCAGCTTGCGGGGCGGGTATAGCTCCTACAATGAGCAGTTCTTC. It codes for CASSLRGGYSSYNEQFF.